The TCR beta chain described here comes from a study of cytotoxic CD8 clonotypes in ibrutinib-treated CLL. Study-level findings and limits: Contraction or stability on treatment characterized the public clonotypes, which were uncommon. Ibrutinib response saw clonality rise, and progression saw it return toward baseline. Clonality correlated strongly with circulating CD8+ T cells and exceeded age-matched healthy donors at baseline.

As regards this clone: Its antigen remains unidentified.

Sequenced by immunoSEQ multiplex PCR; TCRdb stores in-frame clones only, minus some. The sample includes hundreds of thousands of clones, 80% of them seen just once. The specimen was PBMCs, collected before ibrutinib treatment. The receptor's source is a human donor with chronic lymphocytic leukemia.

This CDR3 reads CASSAAGTTTRDTEAFF. CDR3 sequence (DNA): TGTGCCAGCAGCGCGGCGGGGACAACGACCCGAGACACTGAAGCTTTCTTT. V gene TRBV5-5 combines with J gene TRBJ1-1, with a tentative D call TRBD1 (6 bases). The CDR3 sequence is 17 residues long. V lost 4 bases and J lost 3, with 22 bases in between. Germline V CDR1 and CDR2: SGHKS, YYEKEE (reference sequence).